This T cell receptor beta chain comes out of a study of identical twins. At least ten counts were recorded for this clonotype. MiXCR, applied by TCRdb to the 5' RACE reads, yields one record per CDR3 protein. This table has roughly 710,000 distinct CDR3 sequences, over 5% appearing once. Specimen: naive T cells sorted from blood. The source of this sequence is a man between 18 and 29 years old in good health.

CDR3 DNA sequence: TGTGCCAGCAGTTACGTTCTTGGAAACACCATATATTTT. Its protein product is CASSYVLGNTIYF. The chain recombines TRBV6-5 with TRBJ1-3, with D unclear. The CDR3 extends over 13 amino acids. The V end lost 2 bases, the J end lost 3 bases, and 5 bases lay between the germline ends. Germline assignment: CDR1 MNHEY and CDR2 SVGAGI.